One sample yielded the 6 T cell receptor beta chains listed below, sequenced in a study of CD8 T cells in ankylosing spondylitis. TCRdb independently ran MiXCR on the 5' RACE reads; one entry per CDR3 protein. This sample yields 300,000 to 350,000 distinct CDR3 sequences, of which less than 25% are seen a single time; roughly 4% belongs to the top ten. The sequencing sample was made of blood, either unsorted or a sorted T cell fraction (not recorded which). These receptors were taken from a female donor with ankylosing spondylitis or in good health (not recorded which).

This clonotype was detected ten times or more. This chain joins TRBV20-1 and TRBJ2-3; D may be TRBD2 (5 bases). The germline CDR1 and CDR2 sequences are DFQATT and SNEGSKA (reference sequence). V was cut by 2 bases and J by 5 bases, with 8 bases left in between. The CDR3 runs 12 residues. The CDR3 DNA is TGCAGTGCTAGACTAGCTGGAGATACGCAGTATTTT. It yields the protein CSARLAGDTQYF.

This clonotype was picked up a small number of times. This chain uses TRBV20-1 with TRBJ2-7; D is ambiguous. The V end was cut by 3 bases, the J end by 7 bases, with 10 bases between. Germline lookup yields CDR1 DFQATT and CDR2 SNEGSKA (reference sequence). This CDR3 has 11 residues. Written as DNA, the CDR3 is TGCAGTGCTAGGAGAGATTATGAGCAGTACTTC. This gives the protein CSARRDYEQYF.

This rearrangement joins TRBV4-2 to TRBJ2-3; 7 bases match TRBD2. Germline-derived CDR1 and CDR2 are LGHNA and YNFKEQ. The CDR3 is made up of 15 amino acids. V lost 4 bases to trimming and J lost 5 bases; unmatched junction nucleotides: 9. CDR3 protein: CASSPGPGGVDTQYF. The DNA for the CDR3 is TGTGCCAGCAGCCCTGGGCCGGGAGGTGTAGATACGCAGTATTTT.

This clonotype came up a few times. CDR3 sequence: CASSQRDSRGNDTQYF. The CDR3 DNA reads TGTGCCAGCAGCCAGAGGGACTCGCGAGGAAACGATACGCAGTATTTT. V is TRBV2 and J is TRBJ2-3, with D tentatively TRBD2 (6 bases). The CDR3 is 16 amino acids. From germline, CDR1 is SNHLY and CDR2 FYNNEI. Trimming left V 6 bases short and J 6 bases short, with 22 bases between.

V gene TRBV12-3 or TRBV12-4 combines with J gene TRBJ1-4; TRBD1 might be the D (6 bases). The CDR3 is 15 residues long. V lost 6 bases, J lost 8 bases, and 19 bases lay in between. The CDR3 sequence is CASSRGAGGGEKLFF. The DNA of the CDR3 is TGTGCCAGCAGCCGTGGGGCCGGGGGGGGCGAAAAACTGTTTTTT.

The V gene is TRBV20-1, the J gene TRBJ1-1; no clear D gene. In germline, CDR1 is DFQATT, CDR2 SNEGSKA (reference sequence). The CDR3 is 10 amino acids. The CDR3 protein is CRGLGNEAFF. CDR3 coding DNA: TGCAGGGGGTTGGGGAATGAAGCTTTCTTT.